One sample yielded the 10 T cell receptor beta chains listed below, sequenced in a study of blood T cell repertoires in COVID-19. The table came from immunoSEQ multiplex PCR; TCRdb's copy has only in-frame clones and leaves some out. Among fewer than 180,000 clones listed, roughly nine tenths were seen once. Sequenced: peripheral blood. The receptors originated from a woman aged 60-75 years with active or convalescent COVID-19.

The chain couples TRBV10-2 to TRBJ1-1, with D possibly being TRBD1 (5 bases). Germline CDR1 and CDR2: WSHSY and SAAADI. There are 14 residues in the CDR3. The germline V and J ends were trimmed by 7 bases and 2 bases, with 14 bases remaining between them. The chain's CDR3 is CASKWPGFNTEAFF. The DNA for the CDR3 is TGCGCCAGCAAATGGCCAGGGTTTAACACTGAAGCTTTCTTT.

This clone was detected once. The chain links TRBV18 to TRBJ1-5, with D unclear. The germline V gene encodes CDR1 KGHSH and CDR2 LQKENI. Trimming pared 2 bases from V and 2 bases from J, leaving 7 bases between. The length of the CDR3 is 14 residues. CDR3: CASSPEQGNQPQHF. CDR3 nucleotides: TGTGCCAGCTCACCAGAGCAGGGCAATCAGCCCCAGCATTTT.

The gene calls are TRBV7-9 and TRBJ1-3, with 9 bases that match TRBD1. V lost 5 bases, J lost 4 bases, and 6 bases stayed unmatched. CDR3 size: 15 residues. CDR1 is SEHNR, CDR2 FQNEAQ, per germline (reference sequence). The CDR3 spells CASSTPGQGGNTIYF. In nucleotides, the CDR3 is TGTGCCAGCAGCACACCGGGACAGGGCGGAAACACCATATATTTT.

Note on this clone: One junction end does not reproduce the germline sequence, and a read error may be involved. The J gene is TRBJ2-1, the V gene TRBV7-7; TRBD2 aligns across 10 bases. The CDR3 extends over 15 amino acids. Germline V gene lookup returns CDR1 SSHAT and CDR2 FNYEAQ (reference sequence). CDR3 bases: TGTGCTAGCAGCCCAGGACTAGCGGCCTACAATGAGCAGTTCTTC. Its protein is CASSPGLAAYNEQFF.

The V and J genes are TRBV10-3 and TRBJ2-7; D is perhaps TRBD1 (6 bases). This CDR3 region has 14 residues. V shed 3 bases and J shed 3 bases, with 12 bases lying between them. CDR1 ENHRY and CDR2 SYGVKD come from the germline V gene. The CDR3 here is CAISEQGGDYEQYF. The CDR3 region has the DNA TGTGCCATCAGTGAACAGGGTGGGGACTACGAGCAGTACTTC.

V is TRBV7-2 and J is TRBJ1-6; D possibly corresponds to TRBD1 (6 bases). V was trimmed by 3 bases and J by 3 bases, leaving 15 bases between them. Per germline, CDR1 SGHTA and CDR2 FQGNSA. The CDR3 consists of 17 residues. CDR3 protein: CASSFVGQLSYNSPLHF. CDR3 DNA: TGTGCCAGCAGCTTTGTTGGACAGTTAAGCTATAATTCACCCCTCCACTTT.

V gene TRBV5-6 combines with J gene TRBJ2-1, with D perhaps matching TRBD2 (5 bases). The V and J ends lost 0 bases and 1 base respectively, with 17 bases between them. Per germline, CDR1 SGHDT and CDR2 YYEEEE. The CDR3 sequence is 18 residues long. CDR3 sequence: CASSLAPGSWVSYNEQFF. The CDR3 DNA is TGTGCCAGCAGCTTGGCCCCGGGGTCCTGGGTTTCCTACAATGAGCAGTTCTTC.

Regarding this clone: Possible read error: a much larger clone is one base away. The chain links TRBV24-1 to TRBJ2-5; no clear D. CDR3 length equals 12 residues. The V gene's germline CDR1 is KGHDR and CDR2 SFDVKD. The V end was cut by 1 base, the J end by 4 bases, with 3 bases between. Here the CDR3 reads CATSDFGETQYF. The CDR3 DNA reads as TGTGCCACCAGTGATTTCGGAGAGACCCAGTACTTC.

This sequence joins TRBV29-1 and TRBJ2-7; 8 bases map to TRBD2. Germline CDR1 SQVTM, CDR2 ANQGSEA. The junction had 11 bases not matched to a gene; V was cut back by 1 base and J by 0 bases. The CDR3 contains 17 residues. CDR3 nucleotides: TGCAGCGTTGAAGTTCTCCCATTAGCGGGGACCTCCTACGAGCAGTACTTC. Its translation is CSVEVLPLAGTSYEQYF.

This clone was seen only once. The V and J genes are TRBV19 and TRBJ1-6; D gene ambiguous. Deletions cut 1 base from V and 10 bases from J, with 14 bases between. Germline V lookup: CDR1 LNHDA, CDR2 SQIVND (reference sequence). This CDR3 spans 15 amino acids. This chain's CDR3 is CASSIGLPGSSPLHF. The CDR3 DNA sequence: TGTGCCAGTAGTATAGGTCTTCCAGGATCCTCACCCCTCCACTTT.